The 5 T cell receptor beta chains listed next were all sequenced from one sample in a study of PD-L1 blockade in urothelial cancer. Time point described: pretreatment peripheral blood. TCRdb's copy holds only in-frame clones and misses some; the assay was immunoSEQ multiplex PCR. This table holds around 130,000 clones, about four fifths found once. The sample was PBMCs, taken around atezolizumab (anti-PD-L1) treatment. All receptors derive from a middle-aged man with urothelial cancer.

The chain has TRBV6-5 and TRBJ2-3; D remains unclear. The germline V and J ends were trimmed by 4 bases and 1 base, with 6 bases remaining between them. The CDR3 runs 13 residues. Germline V lookup: CDR1 MNHEY, CDR2 SVGAGI. The CDR3 DNA reads as TGTGCCAGCAGTTTAAGCGGCACAGATACGCAGTATTTT. Translating it yields CASSLSGTDTQYF.

This chain connects TRBV5-1 to TRBJ2-5, with D unclear. Germline V CDR1 and CDR2: SGHRS, YFSETQ. V dropped 4 bases and J dropped 2 bases, with 9 bases sitting between them. The CDR3 totals 13 residues. The CDR3: CASSEHLQETQYF. The CDR3 region has the DNA TGCGCCAGCAGCGAGCACTTACAAGAGACCCAGTACTTC.

The chain combines TRBV2 with TRBJ1-6; no definite D call. CDR3 length equals 15 residues. Deletions cut 0 bases from V and 10 bases from J, with 13 bases between. The germline gives CDR1 SNHLY, CDR2 FYNNEI. CDR3 in DNA: TGTGCCAGCAGTGAAGCGGAGCCCCGCCACTCACCCCTCCACTTT. It specifies CASSEAEPRHSPLHF. Drawing the rest from reference TRBV2 and TRBJ1-6, the complete variable domain is EPEVTQTPSHQVTQMGQEVILRCVPISNHLYFYWYRQILGQKVEFLVSFYNNEISEKSEIFDDQFSVERPDGSNFTLKIRSTKLEDSAMYFCASSEAEPRHSPLHFGNGTRLTVT.

The rearrangement links TRBV19 to TRBJ1-1, with D unresolved. Germline CDR1 is LNHDA and CDR2 is SQIVND (reference sequence). Trimming took off 3 bases at V and 6 bases at J, with 14 bases between the two ends. The CDR3 is made up of 14 amino acids. Here the CDR3 DNA reads TGTGCCAGTAGTATCGGGTTTATCGCGTCTGAAGCTTTCTTT. Translated: CASSIGFIASEAFF.

This clone was seen a single time. This rearrangement joins TRBV2 to TRBJ2-5; 8 positions match TRBD1. The CDR3 runs 13 residues. Germline V CDR1 and CDR2: SNHLY, FYNNEI. Losses at the gene ends were 8 bases for V and 5 bases for J; bases not matched to a gene: 7. This CDR3 is CASLAGGAETQYF. The CDR3 DNA sequence: TGTGCCAGCCTGGCAGGGGGCGCGGAGACCCAGTACTTC. Combining the CDR3 with reference TRBV2 and TRBJ2-5 gives the whole variable domain EPEVTQTPSHQVTQMGQEVILRCVPISNHLYFYWYRQILGQKVEFLVSFYNNEISEKSEIFDDQFSVERPDGSNFTLKIRSTKLEDSAMYFCASLAGGAETQYFGPGTRLLVL.